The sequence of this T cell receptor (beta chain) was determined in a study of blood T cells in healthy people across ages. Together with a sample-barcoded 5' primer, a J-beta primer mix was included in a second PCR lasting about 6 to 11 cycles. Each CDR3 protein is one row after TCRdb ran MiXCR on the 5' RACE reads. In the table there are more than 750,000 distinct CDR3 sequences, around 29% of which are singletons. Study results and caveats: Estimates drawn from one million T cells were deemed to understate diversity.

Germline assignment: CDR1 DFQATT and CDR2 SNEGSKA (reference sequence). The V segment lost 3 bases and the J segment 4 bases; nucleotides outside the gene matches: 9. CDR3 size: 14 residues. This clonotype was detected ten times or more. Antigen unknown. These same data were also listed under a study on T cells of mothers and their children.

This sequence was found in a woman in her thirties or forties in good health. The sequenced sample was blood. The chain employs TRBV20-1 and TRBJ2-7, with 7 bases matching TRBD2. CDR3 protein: CSARESGARYEQYF. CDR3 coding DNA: TGCAGTGCTAGGGAGAGCGGGGCGCGATACGAGCAGTACTTC.